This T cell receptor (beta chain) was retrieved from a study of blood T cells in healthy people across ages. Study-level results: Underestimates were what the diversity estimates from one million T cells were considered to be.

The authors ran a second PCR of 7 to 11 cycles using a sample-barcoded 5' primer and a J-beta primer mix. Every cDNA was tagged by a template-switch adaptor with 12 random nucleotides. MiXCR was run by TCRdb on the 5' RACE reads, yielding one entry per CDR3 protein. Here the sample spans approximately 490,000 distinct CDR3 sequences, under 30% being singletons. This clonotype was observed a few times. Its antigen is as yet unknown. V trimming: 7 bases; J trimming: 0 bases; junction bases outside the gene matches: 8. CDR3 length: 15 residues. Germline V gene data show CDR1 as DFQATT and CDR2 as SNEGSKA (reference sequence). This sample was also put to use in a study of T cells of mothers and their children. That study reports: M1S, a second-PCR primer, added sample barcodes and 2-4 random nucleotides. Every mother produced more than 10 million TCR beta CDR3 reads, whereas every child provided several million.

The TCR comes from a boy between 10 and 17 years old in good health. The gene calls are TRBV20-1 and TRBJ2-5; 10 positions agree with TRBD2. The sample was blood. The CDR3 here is CSGRTSGANQETQYF. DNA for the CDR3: TGCAGTGGGCGAACTAGCGGGGCAAACCAAGAGACCCAGTACTTC.